A selection of T cell receptor beta chains follows, all from one sample in a study of cytomegalovirus exposure and HLA in healthy donors. Produced via immunoSEQ multiplex PCR; TCRdb's table is partial and in-frame only. This table holds approximately 110,000 clones, about 59% found once. Sample: PBMCs. The receptors come from a man aged 25 to 40 in good health and CMV-seropositive. The CDR3 runs from the conserved cysteine through the conserved F or W. D genes are given only for firm matches. For some rows the clone size is stated as once, few or many, or as a class when expanded; others skip it.

>NA|TRBV30|TRBJ1-2|TRBD1
TGTGCCTGGAGTGCCCTTTACAGGGGCCAGGAGGGCTACACCTTC
CAWSALYRGQEGYTF
>NA|TRBV2|TRBJ1-5|NA
TGTGCCAGCAGTAGCTCTCGACAGCCCCAGCATTTT
CASSSSRQPQHF
>NA|TRBV19|TRBJ2-7|TRBD2
TGTGCCAGCGGGACTAGCGGAGGGCCCTACGAGCAGTACTTC
CASGTSGGPYEQYF
>few|TRBV4-1|TRBJ2-5|TRBD1
TGCGCCAGCAGCCAAGAGACAGGGGGCCAAGAGACCCAGTACTTC
CASSQETGGQETQYF
>NA|TRBV7-9|TRBJ2-7|NA
TGTGCCAGCAGCTCACGACAGTTCTACGAGCAGTACTTC
CASSSRQFYEQYF
>NA|TRBV11-3|TRBJ1-2|NA
TGTGCCAGCAGCTTAGGTTCGTTGGGGGCCAGCTATGGCTACACCTTC
CASSLGSLGASYGYTF
>NA|TRBV6-1|TRBJ1-2|NA
TGTGCCAGCAGTGAAGCGGGGACTCTCTCTGGCTACACCTTC
CASSEAGTLSGYTF
>NA|TRBV6-1|TRBJ1-3|NA
TGTGCCAGCAGGGCCACCTCTGGAAACACCATATATTTT
CASRATSGNTIYF
>few|TRBV14|TRBJ2-1|NA
TGTGCCAGCAGCCACGGGTGGGAGCAGTTCTTC
CASSHGWEQFF
>few|TRBV29-1|TRBJ2-3|NA
TGCGCCGGCGGAGATACGCAGTATTTT
CAGGDTQYF
>few|TRBV13|TRBJ2-3|TRBD2
TGTGCCAGCAGCCATCTAGCGGGGGGGCGGACAGATACGCAGTATTTT
CASSHLAGGRTDTQYF
>NA|TRBV27|TRBJ2-7|TRBD1
TGTGCCAGCCGGACAGGGAATTACTACGAGCAGTACTTC
CASRTGNYYEQYF
>few|TRBV6-6|TRBJ1-1|NA
TGTGCCAGCAGTGAGTCTATCACTGAAGCTTTCTTT
CASSESITEAFF
>NA|TRBV6-5|TRBJ2-7|TRBD2
TGTGCCAGCAGCTTAGCGGGGGGCGTCTACGAGCAGTACTTC
CASSLAGGVYEQYF
>NA|TRBV12-2|TRBJ2-4|NA
TGTGCAAGTCGCTTGACAAGGGACAGGGGGCGAGCCGGAGCCAAAAACATTCAGTACTTC
CASRLTRDRGRAGAKNIQYF
>NA|TRBV28|TRBJ1-2|TRBD1
TGTGCCACCCCGGACAGGGGAAGGAATGGCTACACCTTC
CATPDRGRNGYTF
>NA|TRBV19|TRBJ1-1|NA
TGTGCCAGTAGTATATGGGGGGACACTGAAGCTTTCTTT
CASSIWGDTEAFF
>NA|TRBV14|TRBJ2-7|TRBD2
TGTGCCAGCAGCCAGTCGACTAGCGGGGGAAGAGAGCAGTACTTC
CASSQSTSGGREQYF
>NA|TRBV5-1|TRBJ1-2|TRBD1
TGCGCCAGCAGAACGGGACAGGAAAGAAACGGCTACACCTTC
CASRTGQERNGYTF
>NA|TRBV5-1|TRBJ2-5|TRBD2
TGCGCCAGCAGCTTGCTCAGCGGGGAAGAGACCCAGTACTTC
CASSLLSGEETQYF
>NA|TRBV7-2|TRBJ1-6|TRBD1
TGTGCCAGCAGCTTAAGACAGGGCTGGGCACCCCTCCACTTT
CASSLRQGWAPLHF
>NA|TRBV11-3|TRBJ2-5|NA
TGTGCCAGCAGCGCGGGCCAAGAGACCCAGTACTTC
CASSAGQETQYF